This TCR beta chain stems from a study of T-cell reconstitution after alpha-beta-depleted transplantation in children. General study points: At the one-year point after transplant, T-cell counts and TCRbeta diversity were found to come mostly from T cells that had been newly produced. At day 60, the high TCRbeta diversity found in some patients originated from recipient T cells and thymic progenitors that had survived. Expanded graft clones numbering several hundred reportedly gave rise to alpha-beta T cells about two months after transplant.

Molecular barcoding with unique molecular identifiers was used for the TCRbeta library. TCRdb redid the calling of the PCR reads with MiXCR, one entry per CDR3 protein. Counted here are about 300,000 distinct CDR3 sequences, roughly 7.8% occurring once; the ten biggest clones make up approximately 9%. V was cut by 7 bases and J by 0 bases, with 10 bases left in between. This CDR3 region has 13 residues. This clonotype was recorded many times. As yet, its antigen is unknown. The chain carries TRBV12-3 or TRBV12-4 and TRBJ2-7; unclear D gene. Sample: peripheral blood, taken 360 days after TCRalphabeta/CD19-depleted stem cell transplant. The TCR sequence derives from a female patient between 2 and 15 years old who had a stem cell transplant for Fanconi anemia, so the T cells may come from the graft donor. The DNA of the CDR3 is TGTGCCAGCAAGTCCCCCAACTCCTACGAGCAGTACTTC. Amino acids: CASKSPNSYEQYF.